Many counts were recorded for the clone carrying this T cell receptor beta chain. Antigen: not known. These data belong to a study of beta chain features in type 1 diabetes. Study-level results: Researchers report that Type 1 diabetes patients had moderately but significantly shorter TCRB CDR3s across all four CD4+ subsets. Naive, central memory and Treg TCRB repertoires seemed to resemble each other more closely in patients than they did in healthy donors. Fewer insertions but more deletions were seen at VDJ junctions in type 1 diabetes patients.

Trimming cost V 9 bases and J 0 bases, with 9 bases left between them. Germline values: CDR1 SEHNR, CDR2 FQNEAQ (reference sequence). The CDR3 has 13 residues. Sequenced material consisted of expressed TCRB transcripts (all of the isolated RNA was reverse transcribed). Produced via immunoSEQ multiplex PCR; TCRdb's table is partial and in-frame only. This sample yields a few hundred thousand clones, of which roughly a tenth are seen a single time; roughly 1.3% belongs to the top ten. This sequence was found in a man younger than 30 in good health. Sequencing was performed on central memory CD4+ T cells from blood. The V call is TRBV7-9, the J call TRBJ2-1; D is possibly TRBD1 (6 bases). The CDR3 DNA is TGTGCCAGTTCCAGGGGCTCCTACAATGAGCAGTTCTTC. Translation: CASSRGSYNEQFF.